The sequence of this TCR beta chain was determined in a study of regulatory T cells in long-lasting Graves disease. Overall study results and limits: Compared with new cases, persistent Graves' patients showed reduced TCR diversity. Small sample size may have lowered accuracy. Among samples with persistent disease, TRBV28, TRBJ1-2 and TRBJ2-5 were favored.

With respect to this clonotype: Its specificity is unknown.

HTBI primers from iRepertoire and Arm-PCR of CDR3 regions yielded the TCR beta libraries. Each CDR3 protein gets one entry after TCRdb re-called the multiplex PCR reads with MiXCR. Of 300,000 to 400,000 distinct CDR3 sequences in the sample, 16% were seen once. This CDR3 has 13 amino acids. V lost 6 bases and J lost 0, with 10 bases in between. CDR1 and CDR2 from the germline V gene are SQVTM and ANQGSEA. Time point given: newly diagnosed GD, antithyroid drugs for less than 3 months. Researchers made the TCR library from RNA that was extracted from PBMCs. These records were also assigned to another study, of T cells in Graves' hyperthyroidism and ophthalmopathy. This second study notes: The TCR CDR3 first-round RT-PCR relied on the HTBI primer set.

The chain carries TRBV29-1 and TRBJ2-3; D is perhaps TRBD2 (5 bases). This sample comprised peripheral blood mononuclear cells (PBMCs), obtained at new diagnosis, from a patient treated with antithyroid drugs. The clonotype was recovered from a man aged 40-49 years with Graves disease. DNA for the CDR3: TGCAGCGTCCCCAGCGGTAGCACAGATACGCAGTATTTT. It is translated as CSVPSGSTDTQYF.